Listed here are 26 T cell receptor beta chains from one sample, sequenced in a study of OX40 agonist ivuxolimab in advanced cancers. The repertoire was sequenced with immunoSEQ multiplex PCR; TCRdb's copy has only in-frame clones and lacks some. Of about 35,000 clones listed, around 80% are singletons. The input for sequencing was CD4+ or CD8+ T cells sorted from blood, taken in a trial of the OX40 agonist ivuxolimab. The source is an adult with an advanced solid tumor such as melanoma, head and neck, liver or kidney cancer.

V and J are TRBV28 and TRBJ1-1; possible D gene TRBD1, 6 bases. V was trimmed by 6 bases and J by 3 bases, leaving 14 bases between them. This CDR3 region has 14 residues. Germline-derived CDR1 and CDR2 are MDHEN and SYDVKM. The CDR3 reads CASRTRGVDTEAFF. CDR3 sequence (DNA): TGTGCCAGCAGGACTAGGGGGGTGGACACTGAAGCTTTCTTT.

This clone was counted a few times. The genes are TRBV6-5 and TRBJ1-2; D is perhaps TRBD1 (6 bases). The V gene lost 6 bases and the J gene lost 8 bases, with 16 bases spanning the gap. This CDR3 has 13 residues. The germline CDR1 and CDR2 sequences are MNHEY and SVGAGI. The CDR3 sequence: CASRGAWTEGYTF. CDR3 nucleotides: TGTGCCAGCAGGGGGGCCTGGACGGAAGGCTACACCTTC.

The chain joins TRBV5-1 to TRBJ1-1, with a tentative D call TRBD1 (6 bases). The CDR3 sequence is 14 residues long. Germline V CDR1 and CDR2: SGHRS, YFSETQ. Trimming left V 0 bases short and J 5 bases short, with 11 bases between. For the CDR3, the DNA is TGCGCCAGCAGCTTGGTTCAGGGGCCGACTGAAGCTTTCTTT. Its translation is CASSLVQGPTEAFF. Together with reference TRBV5-1 and TRBJ1-1, the CDR3 gives the full variable domain: KAGVTQTPRYLIKTRGQQVTLSCSPISGHRSVSWYQQTPGQGLQFLFEYFSETQRNKGNFPGRFSGRQFSNSRSEMNVSTLELGDSALYLCASSLVQGPTEAFFGQGTRLTVV.

J is TRBJ2-1 and V is TRBV7-9; D is perhaps TRBD1 (5 bases). This CDR3 is 14 amino acids long. CDR1 and CDR2 (germline): SEHNR, FQNEAQ (reference sequence). V lost 5 bases, J lost 0 bases, and 8 bases lay in between. The CDR3 DNA is TGTGCCAGCAGCAGGGGAAGCTCCTACAATGAGCAGTTCTTC. It codes for CASSRGSSYNEQFF. Using reference TRBV7-9 and TRBJ2-1 for the parts outside the CDR3, the full variable domain is DTGVSQNPRHKITKRGQNVTFRCDPISEHNRLYWYRQTLGQGPEFLTYFQNEAQLEKSRLLSDRFSAERPKGSFSTLEIQRTEQGDSAMYLCASSRGSSYNEQFFGPGTRLTVL.

The chain carries TRBV6-5 and TRBJ1-5; unclear D gene. The ends were cut back, 5 bases at V and 0 bases at J, with 11 bases in the middle. The germline CDR1 and CDR2 sequences are MNHEY and SVGAGI. CDR3 size: 15 residues. DNA for the CDR3: TGTGCCAGCAGTCGAATAGGGTATAGCAATCAGCCCCAGCATTTT. The encoded protein is CASSRIGYSNQPQHF.

The chain employs TRBV27 and TRBJ2-1; D is ambiguous. Per germline, CDR1 MNHEY and CDR2 SMNVEV (reference sequence). The CDR3 spans 14 residues. Trimming took off 5 bases at V and 4 bases at J, with 12 bases between the two ends. CDR3 protein: CASSPSQPYNEQFF. The CDR3 DNA follows: TGTGCCAGCAGTCCTTCACAGCCGTACAATGAGCAGTTCTTC.

The chain links TRBV29-1 to TRBJ2-4; D is tentatively TRBD1 or TRBD2 (5 bases each). V lost 6 bases and J 10 bases, leaving 13 bases between the germline ends. Germline V gives CDR1 SQVTM, CDR2 ANQGSEA. The CDR3 consists of 11 residues. CDR3 DNA: TGCAGCGTGCAACGGGGCCTAATTCAGTACTTC. The encoded protein is CSVQRGLIQYF.

This clone was observed once. V gene TRBV2 combines with J gene TRBJ2-3; TRBD2 matches 10 bases. V lost 8 bases to trimming and J lost 4 bases; unmatched junction nucleotides: 6. This CDR3 is built from 14 residues. Germline V CDR1 and CDR2: SNHLY, FYNNEI. Here the CDR3 reads CASWSSGSPDTQYF. In DNA, the CDR3 is TGTGCCAGCTGGTCTAGCGGGAGCCCAGATACGCAGTATTTT.

The genes are TRBV28 and TRBJ2-7; TRBD1 matches 10 bases. The length of the CDR3 is 15 residues. Germline V gene data show CDR1 as MDHEN and CDR2 as SYDVKM. Trimming cost V 3 bases and J 3 bases; bases outside gene matches: 5. CDR3 nucleotide sequence: TGTGCCAGCAGTTTGCGGACAGGGGGGTACTACGAGCAGTACTTC. It translates to CASSLRTGGYYEQYF.

The V and J genes are TRBV10-3 and TRBJ2-1; the D is unclear. Germline CDR1 and CDR2: ENHRY and SYGVKD. V lost 2 bases and J lost 0, with 11 bases in between. The CDR3 spans 16 residues. Here the CDR3 reads CAISEIRVSSYNEQFF. In DNA form, the CDR3 reads TGTGCCATCAGTGAGATTCGGGTGAGCTCCTACAATGAGCAGTTCTTC.

The chain combines TRBV29-1 with TRBJ2-1; D unclear. V lost 1 base and J lost 10, with 11 bases in between. Germline CDR1 reads SQVTM; CDR2 reads ANQGSEA. The CDR3 totals 12 residues. CDR3 loop: CSVEVTTTEQFF. In DNA form, the CDR3 reads TGCAGCGTTGAAGTAACCACCACAGAGCAGTTCTTC.

The chain couples TRBV2 to TRBJ2-7; TRBD1 matches at 7 bases. Trimming removed 3 bases from V and 3 bases from J; junction bases left unmatched: 14. Germline loops: CDR1 SNHLY, CDR2 FYNNEI. There are 17 residues in the CDR3. The CDR3 region is CASSDTMTSQGVYEQYF. The CDR3, as DNA: TGTGCCAGCAGTGACACCATGACCTCGCAGGGGGTCTACGAGCAGTACTTC.

The CDR3 protein is CASSPTSGQYNTGELFF. In nucleotides, the CDR3 is TGTGCCAGCAGCCCCACTAGCGGACAGTATAACACCGGGGAGCTGTTTTTT. The chain joins TRBV7-2 to TRBJ2-2; 8 bases line up with TRBD2. Looked up from germline, CDR1 is SGHTA and CDR2 is FQGNSA. The CDR3 spans 17 residues. With 5 bases clipped from V and 2 bases from J, the junction kept 10 bases outside the gene matches.

The V gene is TRBV6-6, the J gene TRBJ2-6, with D possibly matching TRBD2 (5 bases). This CDR3 contains 15 residues. Trimming cost V 2 bases and J 0 bases, with 5 bases left between them. CDR1 and CDR2 from the germline V gene are MNHNY and SVGAGI (reference sequence). As DNA, the CDR3 is TGTGCCAGCAGTTACGGGAGCTCTGGGGCCAACGTCCTGACTTTC. Translated: CASSYGSSGANVLTF.

Regarding this clone: This CDR3 is also generated by other DNA sequences in the sample. The chain is built from TRBV27 and TRBJ2-5; D uncertain. Germline assignment: CDR1 MNHEY and CDR2 SMNVEV (reference sequence). The CDR3 has 11 amino acids. Trimming removed 3 bases from V and 5 bases from J, with 4 bases in between. The CDR3 loop is CASSLGETQYF. The CDR3 nucleotides are TGTGCCAGCAGTTTGGGGGAGACCCAGTACTTC.

This clone was seen only once. This sequence joins TRBV9 and TRBJ2-2; 8 bases align to TRBD2. V lost 0 bases to trimming and J lost 8 bases; unmatched junction nucleotides: 9. Germline assignment: CDR1 SGDLS and CDR2 YYNGEE. The CDR3 has 16 amino acids. In DNA form, the CDR3 reads TGTGCCAGCAGCGTAGAAGCGGGGGCCTCTTCGGGGGAGCTGTTTTTT. Encoded protein: CASSVEAGASSGELFF. Variable domain in full (rest from reference TRBV9 and TRBJ2-2): DSGVTQTPKHLITATGQRVTLRCSPRSGDLSVYWYQQSLDQGLQFLIQYYNGEERAKGNILERFSAQQFPDLHSELNLSSLELGDSALYFCASSVEAGASSGELFFGEGSRLTVL.

The CDR3 sequence is CASSWEDSVYGYTF. In DNA, the CDR3 is TGTGCCAGCAGCTGGGAGGACAGTGTCTATGGCTACACCTTC. The chain recombines TRBV5-6 with TRBJ1-2; a possible D gene is TRBD1 (6 bases). Between the trimmed V and J ends, which lost 3 bases and 4 bases, there was a span of 13 bases. CDR3 size: 14 residues. Germline CDR1 is SGHDT and CDR2 is YYEEEE.

This clone is judged medium-sized. The chain joins TRBV5-4 to TRBJ2-1; 14 nucleotides agree with TRBD2. CDR3 length: 16 amino acids. V lost 3 bases, J lost 8 bases, and 7 bases stayed unmatched. Germline V gene lookup returns CDR1 SGHNT and CDR2 YYREEE (reference sequence). CDR3 coding DNA: TGTGCCAGCAGCTGGGGACTAGCGGGAGATATCTATGAGCAGTTCTTC. Protein product: CASSWGLAGDIYEQFF.

CDR3 nucleotides: TGTGCCAGCAGCGTAGGAGCGGGAGGGGACAATGAGCAGTTCTTC. The encoded protein is CASSVGAGGDNEQFF. V gene TRBV9 combines with J gene TRBJ2-1; 10 bases match TRBD2. Germline trimming cut 0 bases from V and 5 bases from J; bases unmatched to any gene: 2. Germline CDR1 SGDLS, CDR2 YYNGEE. The CDR3 covers 15 residues.

The V gene is TRBV11-2, the J gene TRBJ2-1, with TRBD2 matching over 8 bases. Looked up from germline, CDR1 is SGHAT and CDR2 is FQNNGV. This CDR3 comprises 17 residues. Unmatched junction bases numbered 12, after V lost 1 base and J lost 7 bases. CDR3 in amino acids: CASSLASGGAGWNEQFF. In DNA form, the CDR3 reads TGTGCCAGCAGCTTAGCGTCGGGGGGGGCCGGCTGGAATGAGCAGTTCTTC.

The chain links TRBV6-6 to TRBJ2-1; the match to TRBD2 covers 8 bases. The CDR3 extends over 15 amino acids. CDR1 is MNHNY and CDR2 is SVGAGI in the germline V gene (reference sequence). Germline trimming cut 4 bases from V and 1 base from J; bases unmatched to any gene: 3. Here the CDR3 reads CASSFSGGSYNEQFF. The DNA of the CDR3 is TGTGCCAGCAGTTTCAGCGGGGGTTCCTACAATGAGCAGTTCTTC.

This chain links TRBV6-1 with TRBJ1-2, with 7 nucleotides matching TRBD1. CDR1 and CDR2 from the germline V gene are MNHNS and SASEGT. V lost 2 bases and J lost 5; bases outside the gene matches: 8. The CDR3 loop spans 15 amino acids. This CDR3 reads CASSELRDSYYGYTF. The CDR3 DNA is TGTGCCAGCAGTGAACTCCGGGACAGCTATTATGGCTACACCTTC.

This chain uses TRBV11-3 with TRBJ2-5, with D perhaps TRBD2 (5 bases). Germline V gene sequence: CDR1 SGHNT, CDR2 YENEEA. V was trimmed by 4 bases and J by 1 base, leaving 10 bases between them. CDR3 length equals 14 residues. The CDR3: CASSSPGIQETQYF. CDR3 bases: TGTGCCAGCAGCTCCCCCGGGATCCAAGAGACCCAGTACTTC. The complete variable domain, with remaining parts taken from reference TRBV11-3 and TRBJ2-5, reads EAGVVQSPRYKIIEKKQPVAFWCNPISGHNTLYWYLQNLGQGPELLIRYENEEAVDDSQLPKDRFSAERLKGVDSTLKIQPAELGDSAVYLCASSSPGIQETQYFGPGTRLLVL.

V usage is TRBV19 and J usage is TRBJ2-3, with 8 bases that match TRBD2. Germline CDR1 reads LNHDA; CDR2 reads SQIVND (reference sequence). The CDR3 sequence is 15 residues long. With 7 bases clipped from V and 4 bases from J, the junction kept 10 bases outside the gene matches. For the CDR3, the DNA is TGTGCCAGTACGTCGGCGGGGGGCTGGGCAGATACGCAGTATTTT. Protein product: CASTSAGGWADTQYF. Using reference TRBV19 and TRBJ2-3 for the parts outside the CDR3, the full variable domain is DGGITQSPKYLFRKEGQNVTLSCEQNLNHDAMYWYRQDPGQGLRLIYYSQIVNDFQKGDIAEGYSVSREKKESFPLTVTSAQKNPTAFYLCASTSAGGWADTQYFGPGTRLTVL.

The rearrangement joins TRBV27 to TRBJ2-1, with TRBD2 matching over 7 bases. V dropped 9 bases and J dropped 1; count of bases not matched to a gene: 12. Germline V gene lookup returns CDR1 MNHEY and CDR2 SMNVEV (reference sequence). The CDR3 has 16 residues. CDR3 in DNA: TGTGCCAGTTCGCCCCTTGGGGGGGTGTCCTACAATGAGCAGTTCTTC. It codes for CASSPLGGVSYNEQFF.

The rearrangement uses TRBV11-3 and TRBJ1-1, with unresolved D. The CDR3 length is 10 residues. Per germline, CDR1 SGHNT and CDR2 YENEEA. V was clipped by 8 bases and J by 4 bases, with 5 bases between them. The CDR3 sequence: CASAGTEAFF. The CDR3 nucleotides read TGTGCCAGCGCAGGCACTGAAGCTTTCTTT.